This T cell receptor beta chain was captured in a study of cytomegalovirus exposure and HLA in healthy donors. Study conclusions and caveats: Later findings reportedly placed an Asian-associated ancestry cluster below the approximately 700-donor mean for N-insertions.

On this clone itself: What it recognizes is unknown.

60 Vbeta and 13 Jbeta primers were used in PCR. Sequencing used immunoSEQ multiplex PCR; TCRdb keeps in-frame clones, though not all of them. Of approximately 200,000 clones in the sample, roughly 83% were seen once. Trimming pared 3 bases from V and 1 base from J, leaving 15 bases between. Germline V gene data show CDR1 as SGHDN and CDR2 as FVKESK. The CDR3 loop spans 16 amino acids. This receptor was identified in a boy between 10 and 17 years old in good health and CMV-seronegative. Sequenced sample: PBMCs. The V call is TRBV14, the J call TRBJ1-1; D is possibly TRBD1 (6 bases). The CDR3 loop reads CASSHPAGATNTEAFF. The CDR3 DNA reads TGTGCCAGCAGCCACCCCGCGGGGGCTACGAACACTGAAGCTTTCTTT.